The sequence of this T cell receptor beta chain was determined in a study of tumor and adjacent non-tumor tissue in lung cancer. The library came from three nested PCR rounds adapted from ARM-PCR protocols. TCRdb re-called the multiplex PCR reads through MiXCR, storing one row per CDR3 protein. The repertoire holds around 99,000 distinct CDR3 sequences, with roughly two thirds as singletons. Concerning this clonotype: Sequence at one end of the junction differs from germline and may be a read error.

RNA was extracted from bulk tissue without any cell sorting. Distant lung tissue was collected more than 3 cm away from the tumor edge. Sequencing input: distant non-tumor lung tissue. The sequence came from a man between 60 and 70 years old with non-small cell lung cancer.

For the CDR3, the DNA is TGTTCCATCAGTTCATCCCACAACTTGAACACCGGGGAGCTGTTCTTT. This translates into CSISSSHNLNTGELFF. The chain is built from TRBV10-3 and TRBJ2-2; D is possibly TRBD2 (5 bases). The CDR3 runs 16 residues. Germline CDR1 ENHRY, CDR2 SYGVKD.